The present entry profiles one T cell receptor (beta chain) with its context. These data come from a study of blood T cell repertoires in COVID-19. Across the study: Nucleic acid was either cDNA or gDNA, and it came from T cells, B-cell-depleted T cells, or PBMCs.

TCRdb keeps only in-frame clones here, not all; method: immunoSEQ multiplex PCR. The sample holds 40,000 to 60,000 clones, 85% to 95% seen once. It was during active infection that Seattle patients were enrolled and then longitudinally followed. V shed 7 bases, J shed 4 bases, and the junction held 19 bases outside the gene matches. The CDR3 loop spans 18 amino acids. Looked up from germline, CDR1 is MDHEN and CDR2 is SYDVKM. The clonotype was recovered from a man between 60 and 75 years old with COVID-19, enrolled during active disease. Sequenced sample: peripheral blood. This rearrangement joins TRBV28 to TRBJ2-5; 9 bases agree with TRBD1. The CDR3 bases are TGTGCCAGCACCAAACCCGGCACGGGACAGGGCTTTGGAGAGACCCAGTACTTC. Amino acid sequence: CASTKPGTGQGFGETQYF.